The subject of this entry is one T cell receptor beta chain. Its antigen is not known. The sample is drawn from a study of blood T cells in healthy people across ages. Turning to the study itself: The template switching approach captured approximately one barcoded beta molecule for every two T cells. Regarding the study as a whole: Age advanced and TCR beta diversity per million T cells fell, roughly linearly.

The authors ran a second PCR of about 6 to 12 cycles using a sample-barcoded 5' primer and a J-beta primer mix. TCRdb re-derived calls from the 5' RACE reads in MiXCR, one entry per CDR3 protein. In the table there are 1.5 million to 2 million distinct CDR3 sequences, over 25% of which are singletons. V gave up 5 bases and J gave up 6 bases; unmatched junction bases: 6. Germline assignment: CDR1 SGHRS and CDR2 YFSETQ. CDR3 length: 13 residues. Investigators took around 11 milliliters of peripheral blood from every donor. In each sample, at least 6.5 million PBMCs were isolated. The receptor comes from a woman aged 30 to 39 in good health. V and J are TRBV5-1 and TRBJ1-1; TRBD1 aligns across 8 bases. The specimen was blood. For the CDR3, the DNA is TGCGCCAGCAGGGACAGGGTGAGGTCTGAAGCTTTCTTT. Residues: CASRDRVRSEAFF.